One sample yielded the 2 T cell receptor beta chains listed below, sequenced in a study of T cells in localized non-small cell lung cancer. Using immunoSEQ multiplex PCR, the repertoire was profiled, and TCRdb retains in-frame clones only, with some absent. The repertoire consists of around 26,000 clones, with roughly 80% occurring once and the leading ten covering approximately 9.6%. The sample in question was peripheral blood, obtained before any cancer treatment. These receptors were collected from a man aged 40 to 75 with stage III squamous cell lung carcinoma.

The chain is built from TRBV30 and TRBJ1-3, with D hard to call. The CDR3 has 14 amino acids. V gave up 2 bases and J gave up 4 bases, with 12 bases separating them. Germline V CDR1 and CDR2: GTSNPN, SVGIG (reference sequence). The CDR3 DNA reads TGTGCCTGGAGTACCCTGGGGAGCGGAAACACCATATATTTT. It codes for CAWSTLGSGNTIYF.

The DNA for the CDR3 is TGTGCCAGCAGTCCCCCCAGCGACCTCACAGATACGCAGTATTTT. Amino acids: CASSPPSDLTDTQYF. V is TRBV28 and J is TRBJ2-3; D uncertain. The CDR3 runs 15 residues. V gave up 5 bases and J gave up 2 bases, with 14 bases separating them. Germline V gene sequence: CDR1 MDHEN, CDR2 SYDVKM.